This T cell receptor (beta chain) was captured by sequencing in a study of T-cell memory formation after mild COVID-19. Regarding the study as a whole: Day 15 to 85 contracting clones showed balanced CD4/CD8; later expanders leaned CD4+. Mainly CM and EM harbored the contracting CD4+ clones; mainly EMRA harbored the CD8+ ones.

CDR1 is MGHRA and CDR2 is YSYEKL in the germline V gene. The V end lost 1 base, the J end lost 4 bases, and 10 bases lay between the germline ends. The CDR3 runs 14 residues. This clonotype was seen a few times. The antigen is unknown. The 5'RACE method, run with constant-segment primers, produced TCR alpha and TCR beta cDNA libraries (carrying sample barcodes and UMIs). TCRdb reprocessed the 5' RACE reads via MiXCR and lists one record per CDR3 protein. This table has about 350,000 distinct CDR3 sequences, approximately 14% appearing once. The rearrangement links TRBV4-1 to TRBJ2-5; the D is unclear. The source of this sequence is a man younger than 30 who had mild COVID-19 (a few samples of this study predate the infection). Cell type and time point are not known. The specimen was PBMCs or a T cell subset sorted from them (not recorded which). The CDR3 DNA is TGCGCCAGCAGCCAAGTTAACGTGGGAGAGACCCAGTACTTC. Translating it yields CASSQVNVGETQYF.